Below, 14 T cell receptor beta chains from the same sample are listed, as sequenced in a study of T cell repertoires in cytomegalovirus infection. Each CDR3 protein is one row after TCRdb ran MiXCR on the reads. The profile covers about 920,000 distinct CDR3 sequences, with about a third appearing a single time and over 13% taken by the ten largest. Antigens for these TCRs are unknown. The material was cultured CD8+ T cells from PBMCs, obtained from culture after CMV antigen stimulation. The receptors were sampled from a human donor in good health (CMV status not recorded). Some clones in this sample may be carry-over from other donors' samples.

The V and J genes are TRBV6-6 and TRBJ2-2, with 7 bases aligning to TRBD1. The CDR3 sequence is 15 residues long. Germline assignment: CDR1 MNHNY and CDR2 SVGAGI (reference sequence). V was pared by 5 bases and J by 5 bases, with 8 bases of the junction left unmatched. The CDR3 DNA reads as TGTGCCAGCAGTGGGGACAGCACGCTGACCGGGGAGCTGTTTTTT. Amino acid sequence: CASSGDSTLTGELFF.

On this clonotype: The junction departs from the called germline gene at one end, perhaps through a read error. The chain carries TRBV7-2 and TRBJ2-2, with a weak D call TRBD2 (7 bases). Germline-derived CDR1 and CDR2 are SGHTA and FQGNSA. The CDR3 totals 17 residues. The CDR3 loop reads CASSLSPRRGATGELLF. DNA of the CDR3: TGTGCCAGCAGCTTATCGCCGCGACGGGGGGCCACCGGGGAGCTGTTGTTT.

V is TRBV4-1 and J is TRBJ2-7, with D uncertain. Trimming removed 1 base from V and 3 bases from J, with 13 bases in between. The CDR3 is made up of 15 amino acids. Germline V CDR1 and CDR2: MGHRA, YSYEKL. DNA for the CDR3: TGCGCCAGCAGCCAAGTAACGTTGGGAAACTACGAGCAGTACTTC. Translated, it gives CASSQVTLGNYEQYF.

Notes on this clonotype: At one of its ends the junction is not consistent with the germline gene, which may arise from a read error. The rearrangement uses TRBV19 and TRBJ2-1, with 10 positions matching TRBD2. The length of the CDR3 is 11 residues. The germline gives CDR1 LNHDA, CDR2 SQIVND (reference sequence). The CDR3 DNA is TGTGCCAGTAGTCAGGGACTAGCGAGGGTCTTC. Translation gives CASSQGLARVF.

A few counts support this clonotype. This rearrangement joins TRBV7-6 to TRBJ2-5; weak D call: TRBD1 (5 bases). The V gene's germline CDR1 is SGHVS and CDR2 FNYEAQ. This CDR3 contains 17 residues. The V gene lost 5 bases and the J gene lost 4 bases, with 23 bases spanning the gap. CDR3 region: CASSTTLSTARPETQYF. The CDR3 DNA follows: TGTGCCAGCAGCACAACCCTTTCGACAGCCAGACCAGAGACCCAGTACTTC.

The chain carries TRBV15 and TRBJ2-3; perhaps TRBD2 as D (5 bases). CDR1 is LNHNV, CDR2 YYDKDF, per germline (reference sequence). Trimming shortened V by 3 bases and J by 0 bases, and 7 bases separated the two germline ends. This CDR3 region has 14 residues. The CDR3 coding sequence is TGTGCCACCAGCAGTTGGACTAGCACAGATACGCAGTATTTT. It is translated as CATSSWTSTDTQYF. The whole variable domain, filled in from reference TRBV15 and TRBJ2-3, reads DAMVIQNPRYQVTQFGKPVTLSCSQTLNHNVMYWYQQKSSQAPKLLFHYYDKDFNNEADTPDNFQSRRPNTSFCFLDIRSPGLGDTAMYLCATSSWTSTDTQYFGPGTRLTVL.

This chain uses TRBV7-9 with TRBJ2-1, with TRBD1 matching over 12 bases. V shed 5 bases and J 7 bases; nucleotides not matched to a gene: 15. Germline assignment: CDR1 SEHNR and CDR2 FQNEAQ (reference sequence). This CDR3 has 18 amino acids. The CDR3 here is CASSIWPDGTGGLNEQFF. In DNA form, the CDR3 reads TGTGCCAGCAGCATATGGCCCGATGGGACAGGGGGCCTGAATGAGCAGTTCTTC.

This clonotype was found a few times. The CDR3 bases are TGTGCCAGTAGTATTGGGCTGGGGGAAAAACTGTTTTTT. Protein product: CASSIGLGEKLFF. The chain employs TRBV19 and TRBJ1-4; D not resolved. The V gene lost 3 bases and the J gene lost 8 bases, with 10 bases spanning the gap. Germline V lookup: CDR1 LNHDA, CDR2 SQIVND (reference sequence). The CDR3 sequence is 13 residues long.

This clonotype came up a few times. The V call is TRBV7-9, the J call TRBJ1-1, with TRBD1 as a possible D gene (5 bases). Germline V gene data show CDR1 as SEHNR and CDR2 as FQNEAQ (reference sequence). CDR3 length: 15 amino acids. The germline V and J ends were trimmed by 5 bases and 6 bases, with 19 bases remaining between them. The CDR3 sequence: CASSPPGGGIPEAFF. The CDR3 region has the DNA TGTGCCAGCAGCCCCCCCGGGGGAGGGATCCCTGAAGCTTTCTTT.

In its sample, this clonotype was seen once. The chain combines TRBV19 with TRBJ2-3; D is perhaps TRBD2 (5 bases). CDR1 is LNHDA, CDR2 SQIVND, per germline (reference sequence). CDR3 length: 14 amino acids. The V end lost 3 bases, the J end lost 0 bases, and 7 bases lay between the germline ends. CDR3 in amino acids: CASSIGGSTDTQYF. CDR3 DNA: TGTGCCAGTAGTATTGGAGGTAGCACAGATACGCAGTATTTT. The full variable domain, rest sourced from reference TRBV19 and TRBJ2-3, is DGGITQSPKYLFRKEGQNVTLSCEQNLNHDAMYWYRQDPGQGLRLIYYSQIVNDFQKGDIAEGYSVSREKKESFPLTVTSAQKNPTAFYLCASSIGGSTDTQYFGPGTRLTVL.

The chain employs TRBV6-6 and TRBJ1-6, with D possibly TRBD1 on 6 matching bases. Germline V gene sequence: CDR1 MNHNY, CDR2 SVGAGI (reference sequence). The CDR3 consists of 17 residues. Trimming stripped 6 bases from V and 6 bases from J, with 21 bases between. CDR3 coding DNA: TGTGCCAGCAGCGAAAAACAGGGTTACCCGTCTAATTCACCCCTCCACTTT. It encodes CASSEKQGYPSNSPLHF.

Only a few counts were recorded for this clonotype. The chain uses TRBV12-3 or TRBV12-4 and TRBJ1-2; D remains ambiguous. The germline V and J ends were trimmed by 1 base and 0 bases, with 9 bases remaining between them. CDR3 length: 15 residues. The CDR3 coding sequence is TGTGCCAGCAGTTTAGTCCAGGCCCCTAACTATGGCTACACCTTC. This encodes CASSLVQAPNYGYTF.

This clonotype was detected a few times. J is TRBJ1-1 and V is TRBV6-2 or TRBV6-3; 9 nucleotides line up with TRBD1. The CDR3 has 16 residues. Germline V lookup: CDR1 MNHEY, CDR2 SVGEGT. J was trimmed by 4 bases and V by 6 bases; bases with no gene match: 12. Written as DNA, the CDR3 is TGTGCCAGCAGCATCACGCCCGGGACAGGGTTCACTGAAGCTTTCTTT. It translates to CASSITPGTGFTEAFF.

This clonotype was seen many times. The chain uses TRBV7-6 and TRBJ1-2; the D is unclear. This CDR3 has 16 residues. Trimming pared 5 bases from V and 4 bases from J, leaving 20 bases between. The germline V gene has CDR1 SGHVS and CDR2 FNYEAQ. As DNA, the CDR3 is TGTGCCAGCAGCGACCGTGCGGGCCTAGGTAGCTATGGCTACACCTTC. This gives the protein CASSDRAGLGSYGYTF.